The clone carrying this T cell receptor beta chain has only one observation. Its antigen is as yet unknown. CDR3 length equals 14 residues. CDR1 is SQVTM, CDR2 ANQGSEA, per germline. Trimming shortened V by 3 bases and J by 2 bases, and 13 bases separated the two germline ends. Using immunoSEQ multiplex PCR, the repertoire was profiled, and TCRdb retains in-frame clones only, with some absent. The data hold about 8,500 clones, with roughly 84% observed a single time. The data were taken from a study of T cells after posttransplantation cyclophosphamide. The study's findings and limits: Donor-recipient repertoire similarity was low at 1-2 months, rising over year one.

A marrow graft followed busulfan-fludarabine conditioning, with cyclophosphamide on days +3 and +4. V gene TRBV29-1 combines with J gene TRBJ1-2; perhaps TRBD1 as D (5 bases). Sequenced here: PBMCs, sampled after allogeneic stem cell transplant with posttransplant cyclophosphamide. The TCR originated in a female patient aged 35-55 years who received an allogeneic stem cell transplant from an unrelated donor, was CMV-positive, and had no GVHD. Some of these T cells may belong to the graft donor. CDR3 amino acids: CSVEKQGGNYGYTF. In DNA, the CDR3 is TGCAGCGTTGAGAAGCAGGGAGGGAACTATGGCTACACCTTC. Variable domain in full (rest from reference TRBV29-1 and TRBJ1-2): SAVISQKPSRDICQRGTSLTIQCQVDSQVTMMFWYRQQPGQSLTLIATANQGSEATYESGFVIDKFPISRPNLTFSTLTVSNMSPEDSSIYLCSVEKQGGNYGYTFGSGTRLTVV.